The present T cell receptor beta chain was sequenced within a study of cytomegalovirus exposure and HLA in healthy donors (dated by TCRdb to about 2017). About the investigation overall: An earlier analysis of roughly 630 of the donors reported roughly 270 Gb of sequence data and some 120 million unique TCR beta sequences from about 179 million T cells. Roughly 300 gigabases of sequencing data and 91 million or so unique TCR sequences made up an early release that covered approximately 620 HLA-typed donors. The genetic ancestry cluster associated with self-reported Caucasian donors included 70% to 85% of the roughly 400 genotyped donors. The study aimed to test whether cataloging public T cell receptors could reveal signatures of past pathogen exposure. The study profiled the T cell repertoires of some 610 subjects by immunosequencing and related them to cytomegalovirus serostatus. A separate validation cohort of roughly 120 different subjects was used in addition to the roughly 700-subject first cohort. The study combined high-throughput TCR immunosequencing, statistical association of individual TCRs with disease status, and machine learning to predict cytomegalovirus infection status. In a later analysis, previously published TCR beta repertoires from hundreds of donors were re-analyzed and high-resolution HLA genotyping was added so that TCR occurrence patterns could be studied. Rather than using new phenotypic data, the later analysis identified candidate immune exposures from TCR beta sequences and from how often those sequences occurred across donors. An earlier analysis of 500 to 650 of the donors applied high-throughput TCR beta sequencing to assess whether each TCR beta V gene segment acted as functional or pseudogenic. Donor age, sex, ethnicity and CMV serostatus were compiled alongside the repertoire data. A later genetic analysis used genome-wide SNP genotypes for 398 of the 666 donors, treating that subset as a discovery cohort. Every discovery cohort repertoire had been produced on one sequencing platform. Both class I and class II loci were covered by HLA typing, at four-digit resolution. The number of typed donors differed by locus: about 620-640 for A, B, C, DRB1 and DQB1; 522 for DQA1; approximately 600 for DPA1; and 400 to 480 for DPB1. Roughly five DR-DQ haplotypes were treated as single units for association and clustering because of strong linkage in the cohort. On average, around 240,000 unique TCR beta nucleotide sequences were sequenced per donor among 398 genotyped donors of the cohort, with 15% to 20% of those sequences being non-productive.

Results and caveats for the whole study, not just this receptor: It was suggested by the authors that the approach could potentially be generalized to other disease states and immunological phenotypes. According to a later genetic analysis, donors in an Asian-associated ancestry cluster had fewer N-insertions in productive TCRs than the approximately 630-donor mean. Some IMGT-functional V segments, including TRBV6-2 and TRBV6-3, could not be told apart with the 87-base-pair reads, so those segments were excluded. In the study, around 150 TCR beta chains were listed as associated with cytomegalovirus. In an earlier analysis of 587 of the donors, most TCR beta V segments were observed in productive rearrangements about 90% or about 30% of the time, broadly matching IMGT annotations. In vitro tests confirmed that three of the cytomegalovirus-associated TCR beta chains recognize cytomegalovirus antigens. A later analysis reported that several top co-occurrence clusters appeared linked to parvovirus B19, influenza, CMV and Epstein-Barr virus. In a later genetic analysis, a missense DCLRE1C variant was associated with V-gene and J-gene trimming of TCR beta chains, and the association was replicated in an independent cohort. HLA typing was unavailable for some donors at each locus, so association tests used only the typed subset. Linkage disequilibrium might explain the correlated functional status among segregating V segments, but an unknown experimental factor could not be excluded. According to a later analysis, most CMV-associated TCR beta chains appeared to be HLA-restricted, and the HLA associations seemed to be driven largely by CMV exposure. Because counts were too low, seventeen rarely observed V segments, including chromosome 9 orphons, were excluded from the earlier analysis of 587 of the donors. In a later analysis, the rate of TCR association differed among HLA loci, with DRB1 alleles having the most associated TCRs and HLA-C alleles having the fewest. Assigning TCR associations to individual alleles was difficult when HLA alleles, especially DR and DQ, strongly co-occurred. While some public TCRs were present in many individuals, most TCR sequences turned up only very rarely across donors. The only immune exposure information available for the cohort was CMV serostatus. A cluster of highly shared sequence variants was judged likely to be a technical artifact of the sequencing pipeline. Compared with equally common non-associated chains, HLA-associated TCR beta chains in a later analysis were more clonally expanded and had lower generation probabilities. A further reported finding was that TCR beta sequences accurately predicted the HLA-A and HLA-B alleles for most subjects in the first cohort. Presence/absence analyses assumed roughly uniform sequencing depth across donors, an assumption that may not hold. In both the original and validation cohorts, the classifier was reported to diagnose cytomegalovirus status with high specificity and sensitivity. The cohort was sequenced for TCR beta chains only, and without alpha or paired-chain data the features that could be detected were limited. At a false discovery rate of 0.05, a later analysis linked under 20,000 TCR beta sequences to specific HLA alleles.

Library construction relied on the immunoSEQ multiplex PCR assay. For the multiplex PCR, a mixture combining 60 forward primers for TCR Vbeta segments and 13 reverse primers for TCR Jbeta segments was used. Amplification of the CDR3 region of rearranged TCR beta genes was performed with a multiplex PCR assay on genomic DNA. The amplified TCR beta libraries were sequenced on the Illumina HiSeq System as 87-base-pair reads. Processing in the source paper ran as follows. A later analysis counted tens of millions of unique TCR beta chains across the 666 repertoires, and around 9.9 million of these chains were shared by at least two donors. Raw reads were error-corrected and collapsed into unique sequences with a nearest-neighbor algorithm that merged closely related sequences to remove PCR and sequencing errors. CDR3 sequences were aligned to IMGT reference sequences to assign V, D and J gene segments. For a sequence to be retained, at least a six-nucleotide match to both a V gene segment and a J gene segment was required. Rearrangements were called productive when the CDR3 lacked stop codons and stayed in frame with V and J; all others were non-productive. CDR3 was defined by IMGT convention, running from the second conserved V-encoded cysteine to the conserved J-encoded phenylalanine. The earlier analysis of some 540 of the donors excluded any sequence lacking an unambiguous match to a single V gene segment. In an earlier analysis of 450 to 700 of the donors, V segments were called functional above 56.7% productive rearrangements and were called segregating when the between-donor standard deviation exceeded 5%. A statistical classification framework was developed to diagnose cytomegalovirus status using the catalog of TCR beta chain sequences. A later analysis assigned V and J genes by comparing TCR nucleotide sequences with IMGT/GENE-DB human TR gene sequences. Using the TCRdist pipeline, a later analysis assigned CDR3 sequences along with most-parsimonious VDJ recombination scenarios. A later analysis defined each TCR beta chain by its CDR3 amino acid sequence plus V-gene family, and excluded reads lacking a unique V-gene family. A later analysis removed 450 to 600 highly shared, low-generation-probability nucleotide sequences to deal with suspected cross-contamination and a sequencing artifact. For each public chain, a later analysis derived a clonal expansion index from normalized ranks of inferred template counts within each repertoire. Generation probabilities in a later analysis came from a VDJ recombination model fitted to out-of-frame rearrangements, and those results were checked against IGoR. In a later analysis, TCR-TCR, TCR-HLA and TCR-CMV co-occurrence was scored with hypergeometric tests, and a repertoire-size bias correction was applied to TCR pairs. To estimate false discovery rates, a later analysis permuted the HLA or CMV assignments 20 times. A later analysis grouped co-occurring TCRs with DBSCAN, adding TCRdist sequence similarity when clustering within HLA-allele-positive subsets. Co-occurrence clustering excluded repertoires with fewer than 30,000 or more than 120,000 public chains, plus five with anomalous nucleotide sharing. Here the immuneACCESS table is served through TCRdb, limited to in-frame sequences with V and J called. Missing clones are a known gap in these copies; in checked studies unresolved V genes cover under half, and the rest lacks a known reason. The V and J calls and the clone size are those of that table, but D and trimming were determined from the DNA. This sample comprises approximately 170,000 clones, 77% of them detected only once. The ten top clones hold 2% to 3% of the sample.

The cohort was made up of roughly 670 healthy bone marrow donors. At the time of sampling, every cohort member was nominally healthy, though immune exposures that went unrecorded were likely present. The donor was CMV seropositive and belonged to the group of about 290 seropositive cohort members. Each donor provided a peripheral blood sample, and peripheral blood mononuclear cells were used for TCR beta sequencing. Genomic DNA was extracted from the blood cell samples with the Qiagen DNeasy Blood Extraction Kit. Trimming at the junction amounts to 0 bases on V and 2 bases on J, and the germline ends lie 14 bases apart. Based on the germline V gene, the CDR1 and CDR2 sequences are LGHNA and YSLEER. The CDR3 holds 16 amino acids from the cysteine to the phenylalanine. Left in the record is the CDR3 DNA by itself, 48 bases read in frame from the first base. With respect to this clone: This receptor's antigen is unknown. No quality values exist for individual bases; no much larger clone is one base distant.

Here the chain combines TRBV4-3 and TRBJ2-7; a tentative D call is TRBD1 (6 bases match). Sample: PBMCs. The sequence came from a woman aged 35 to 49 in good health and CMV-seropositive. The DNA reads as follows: TGCGCCAGCAGCCAAGATCCCGGCAGGGGCGCCTACGAGCAGTACTTC. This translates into CASSQDPGRGAYEQYF.